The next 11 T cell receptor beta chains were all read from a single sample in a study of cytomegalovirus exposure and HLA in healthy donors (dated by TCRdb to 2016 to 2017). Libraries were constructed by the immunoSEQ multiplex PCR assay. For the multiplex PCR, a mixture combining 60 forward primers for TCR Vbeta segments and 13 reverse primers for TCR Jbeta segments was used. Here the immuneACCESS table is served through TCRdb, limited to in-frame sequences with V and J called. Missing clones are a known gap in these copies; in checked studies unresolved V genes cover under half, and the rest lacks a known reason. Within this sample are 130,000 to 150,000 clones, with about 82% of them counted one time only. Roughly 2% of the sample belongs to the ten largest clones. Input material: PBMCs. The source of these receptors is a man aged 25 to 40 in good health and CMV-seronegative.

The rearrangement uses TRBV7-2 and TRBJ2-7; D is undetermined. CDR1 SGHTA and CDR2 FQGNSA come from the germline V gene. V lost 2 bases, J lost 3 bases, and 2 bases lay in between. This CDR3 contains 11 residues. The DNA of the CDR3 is TGTGCCAGCAGCTTATACTACGAGCAGTACTTC. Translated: CASSLYYEQYF.

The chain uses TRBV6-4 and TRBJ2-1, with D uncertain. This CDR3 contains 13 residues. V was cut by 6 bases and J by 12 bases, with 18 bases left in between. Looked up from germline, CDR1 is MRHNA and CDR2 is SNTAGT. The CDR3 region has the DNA TGTGCCAGCAGCAATATCGAGAACCTACCGCAGTTCTTC. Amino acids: CASSNIENLPQFF.

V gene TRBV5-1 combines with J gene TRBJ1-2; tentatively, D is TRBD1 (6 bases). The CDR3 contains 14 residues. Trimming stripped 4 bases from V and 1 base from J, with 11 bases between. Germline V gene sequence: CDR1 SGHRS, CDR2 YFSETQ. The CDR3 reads CASSADRRNYGYTF. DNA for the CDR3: TGCGCCAGCAGCGCAGACAGGCGTAACTATGGCTACACCTTC. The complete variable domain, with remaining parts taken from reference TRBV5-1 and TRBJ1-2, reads KAGVTQTPRYLIKTRGQQVTLSCSPISGHRSVSWYQQTPGQGLQFLFEYFSETQRNKGNFPGRFSGRQFSNSRSEMNVSTLELGDSALYLCASSADRRNYGYTFGSGTRLTVV.

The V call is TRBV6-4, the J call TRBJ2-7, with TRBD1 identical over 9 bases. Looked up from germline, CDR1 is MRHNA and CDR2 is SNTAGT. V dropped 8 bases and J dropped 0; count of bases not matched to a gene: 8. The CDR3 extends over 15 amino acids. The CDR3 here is CASGPGQGSSYEQYF. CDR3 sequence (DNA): TGTGCCAGCGGGCCAGGACAGGGGAGCTCCTACGAGCAGTACTTC.

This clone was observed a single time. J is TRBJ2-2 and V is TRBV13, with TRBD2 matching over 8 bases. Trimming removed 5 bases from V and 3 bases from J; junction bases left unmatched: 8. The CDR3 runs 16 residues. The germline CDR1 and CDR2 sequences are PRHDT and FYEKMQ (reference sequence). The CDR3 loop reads CASSQLSGGDTGELFF. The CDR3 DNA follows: TGTGCCAGCAGCCAACTCTCGGGGGGGGACACCGGGGAGCTGTTTTTT.

CDR3 in DNA: TGTGCCAGCAGCTTGGAACAGGGGGCGTATGGCTACACCTTC. Residues: CASSLEQGAYGYTF. V is TRBV5-4 and J is TRBJ1-2; 9 nucleotides match TRBD1. The CDR3 has 14 residues. The V gene end was trimmed by 0 bases and the J gene end by 5 bases; junction bases not matched to a gene: 2. Germline lookup yields CDR1 SGHNT and CDR2 YYREEE (reference sequence).

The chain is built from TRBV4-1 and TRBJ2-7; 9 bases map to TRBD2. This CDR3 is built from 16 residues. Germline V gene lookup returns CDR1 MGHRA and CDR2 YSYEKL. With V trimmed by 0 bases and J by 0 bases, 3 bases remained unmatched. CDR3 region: CASSQEAGGFSYEQYF. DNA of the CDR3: TGCGCCAGCAGCCAAGAGGCGGGGGGGTTCTCCTACGAGCAGTACTTC.

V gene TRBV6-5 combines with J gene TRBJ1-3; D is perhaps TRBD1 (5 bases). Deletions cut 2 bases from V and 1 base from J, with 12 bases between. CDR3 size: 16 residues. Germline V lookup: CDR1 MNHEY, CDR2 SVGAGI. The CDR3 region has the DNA TGTGCCAGCAGTTACGTTGCGGGGGGATCTGGAAACACCATATATTTT. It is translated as CASSYVAGGSGNTIYF.

The CDR3 loop is CASRGPGGSSYEQYF. The CDR3 DNA sequence: TGTGCCAGCAGGGGCCCTGGGGGGAGCTCCTACGAGCAGTACTTC. V gene TRBV6-5 combines with J gene TRBJ2-7; a possible D gene is TRBD2 (6 bases). CDR1 is MNHEY and CDR2 is SVGAGI in the germline V gene. This CDR3 spans 15 amino acids. Trimming pared 6 bases from V and 0 bases from J, leaving 15 bases between.

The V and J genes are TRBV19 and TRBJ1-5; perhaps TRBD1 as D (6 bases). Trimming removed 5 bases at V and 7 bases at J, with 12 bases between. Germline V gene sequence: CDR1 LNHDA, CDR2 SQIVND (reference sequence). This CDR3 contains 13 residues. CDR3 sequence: CASSPGHGQPQHF. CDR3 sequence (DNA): TGTGCCAGTAGTCCGGGACACGGACAGCCCCAGCATTTT. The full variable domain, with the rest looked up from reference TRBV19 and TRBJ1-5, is DGGITQSPKYLFRKEGQNVTLSCEQNLNHDAMYWYRQDPGQGLRLIYYSQIVNDFQKGDIAEGYSVSREKKESFPLTVTSAQKNPTAFYLCASSPGHGQPQHFGDGTRLSIL.

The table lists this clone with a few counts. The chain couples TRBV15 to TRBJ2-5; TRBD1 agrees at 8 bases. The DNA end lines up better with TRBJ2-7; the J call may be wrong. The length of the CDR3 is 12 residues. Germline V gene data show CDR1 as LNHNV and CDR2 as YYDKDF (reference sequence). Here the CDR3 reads CATRGQGYEQYF. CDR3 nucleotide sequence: TGTGCCACTAGAGGACAGGGTTACGAGCAGTACTTC.